This is a list of T cell receptor beta chains from one sample in a study of blood T cell repertoires in COVID-19. TCRdb keeps only in-frame clones here, not all; method: immunoSEQ multiplex PCR. The table records a few hundred thousand clones, more than 85% of them present only once. The specimen was PBMCs or T cells enriched from blood (not recorded which). The receptors stem from a woman aged 60-75 years who had recovered from COVID-19. Each CDR3 is given with its conserved first and last residue. The D gene is left open where the match is weak. Clone size is stated in some rows and not others, as once, few, many or a class when expanded.

d_gene: .; v_gene: TRBV2; abundance: once; j_gene: TRBJ1-2; CDR3nt: TGTGCCAGCAGTCCAAACTACAGGAAACACTATGGCTACACCTTC; CDR3aa: CASSPNYRKHYGYTF
d_gene: .; v_gene: TRBV12-3/TRBV12-4; abundance: .; j_gene: TRBJ1-1; CDR3nt: TGTGCCAGCAGAGTATACAATGAAGCTTTCTTT; CDR3aa: CASRVYNEAFF
d_gene: TRBD1; v_gene: TRBV5-1; abundance: .; j_gene: TRBJ2-7; CDR3nt: TGCGCCAGCAGCTTGCCCAGACAGGGGTCCTACGAGCAGTACTTC; CDR3aa: CASSLPRQGSYEQYF
d_gene: TRBD1; v_gene: TRBV6-5; abundance: .; j_gene: TRBJ1-5; CDR3nt: TGTGCCAGCAGTTCACCGGGACAGGGCAATCAGCCCCAGCATTTT; CDR3aa: CASSSPGQGNQPQHF
d_gene: TRBD2; v_gene: TRBV7-2; abundance: .; j_gene: TRBJ2-5; CDR3nt: TGTGCCAGCAGCTTCACTAGCGGGGAGGGGGAGACCCAGTACTTC; CDR3aa: CASSFTSGEGETQYF
d_gene: .; v_gene: TRBV2; abundance: .; j_gene: TRBJ2-1; CDR3nt: TGTGCCAGCACTGGAGATGGCAATGAGCAGTTCTTC; CDR3aa: CASTGDGNEQFF
d_gene: TRBD1; v_gene: TRBV29-1; abundance: .; j_gene: TRBJ1-2; CDR3nt: TGCAGCGCCACGACAGGGAAGGACTATGGCTACACCTTC; CDR3aa: CSATTGKDYGYTF
d_gene: .; v_gene: TRBV5-8; abundance: once; j_gene: TRBJ1-1; CDR3nt: TGTGCCAGCAGCTTGCACAGGAGTTTGAACACTGAAGCTTTCTTT; CDR3aa: CASSLHRSLNTEAFF
d_gene: TRBD1; v_gene: TRBV6-5; abundance: .; j_gene: TRBJ1-1; CDR3nt: TGTGCCAGCAGTTACCCCGGGACAGGGGATACTGAAGCTTTCTTT; CDR3aa: CASSYPGTGDTEAFF
d_gene: TRBD2; v_gene: TRBV10-1; abundance: .; j_gene: TRBJ2-2; CDR3nt: TGCGCCACGTCCATGGGGGGGGGTACGAACACCGGGGAGCTGTTTTTT; CDR3aa: CATSMGGGTNTGELFF
d_gene: TRBD1; v_gene: TRBV5-1; abundance: .; j_gene: TRBJ2-1; CDR3nt: TGCGCCAGCAGCTTGGGCCCGCAGGGGGCGGTGGATGAGCAGTTCTTC; CDR3aa: CASSLGPQGAVDEQFF
d_gene: .; v_gene: TRBV4-1; abundance: .; j_gene: TRBJ2-5; CDR3nt: TGCGCCAGCAGCCAAGATAGGGGGGGGTGGGAGACCCAGTACTTC; CDR3aa: CASSQDRGGWETQYF
d_gene: .; v_gene: TRBV4-2; abundance: .; j_gene: TRBJ2-7; CDR3nt: TGTGCCAGCAGCCCAGTCGGCACTACCTACGAGCAGTACTTC; CDR3aa: CASSPVGTTYEQYF
d_gene: TRBD2; v_gene: TRBV7-9; abundance: .; j_gene: TRBJ2-3; CDR3nt: TGTGCCAGCAGCTTAACTAGCGGGGGGGCAGATACGCAGTATTTT; CDR3aa: CASSLTSGGADTQYF
d_gene: .; v_gene: TRBV7-9; abundance: .; j_gene: TRBJ1-1; CDR3nt: TGTGCCAGCAGCTCTCATCTCGACGGGCCCCGGGGAGCTTTCTTT; CDR3aa: CASSSHLDGPRGAFF
d_gene: .; v_gene: TRBV11-3; abundance: .; j_gene: TRBJ2-2; CDR3nt: TGTGCCAGCAGCTTAGGGGCGGGATTCGGGGAGCTGTTTTTT; CDR3aa: CASSLGAGFGELFF
d_gene: .; v_gene: TRBV29-1; abundance: .; j_gene: TRBJ2-3; CDR3nt: TGCAGCGTTGACGTCGGGGTAGCGGATACGCAGTATTTT; CDR3aa: CSVDVGVADTQYF
d_gene: TRBD2; v_gene: TRBV6-5; abundance: .; j_gene: TRBJ2-1; CDR3nt: TGTGCCACCGTCAGCGGGGGGAATGAGCAGTTCTTC; CDR3aa: CATVSGGNEQFF
d_gene: TRBD1; v_gene: TRBV5-1; abundance: .; j_gene: TRBJ1-4; CDR3nt: TGCGCCAGCAGCTTGGCCGGGACAGGGATTGAAAAACTGTTTTTT; CDR3aa: CASSLAGTGIEKLFF
d_gene: .; v_gene: TRBV5-1; abundance: .; j_gene: TRBJ1-4; CDR3nt: TGCGCCAGCAGCTTGGGAGGGTCTGAAAAACTGTTTTTT; CDR3aa: CASSLGGSEKLFF
d_gene: .; v_gene: TRBV7-9; abundance: .; j_gene: TRBJ1-5; CDR3nt: TGTGCCAGCAGCTTAACGACAGGCGATCAGCCCCAGCATTTT; CDR3aa: CASSLTTGDQPQHF
d_gene: .; v_gene: TRBV3-1/TRBV3-2; abundance: once; j_gene: TRBJ2-1; CDR3nt: TGTGCCAGCAGCCAAGATACAGGGTTGCATGAGCAGTTCTTC; CDR3aa: CASSQDTGLHEQFF
d_gene: TRBD1; v_gene: TRBV25-1; abundance: .; j_gene: TRBJ1-2; CDR3nt: TGTGCCAGCAGTGAACTACGAGAGGGGGCGCGTGGCTACACCTTC; CDR3aa: CASSELREGARGYTF
d_gene: .; v_gene: TRBV25-1; abundance: .; j_gene: TRBJ1-1; CDR3nt: TGTGCCAGCAGTGCTGGGGCAACGGTTGAAGCTTTCTTT; CDR3aa: CASSAGATVEAFF
d_gene: .; v_gene: TRBV27; abundance: .; j_gene: TRBJ1-1; CDR3nt: TGTGCCAGCAGTTTAAGGGGGGGCACTGAAGCTTTCTTT; CDR3aa: CASSLRGGTEAFF
d_gene: TRBD1; v_gene: TRBV7-9; abundance: .; j_gene: TRBJ2-2; CDR3nt: TGTGCCAGCAGCTTAACAGGGGCGAGCACCGGGGAGCTGTTTTTT; CDR3aa: CASSLTGASTGELFF
d_gene: TRBD1; v_gene: TRBV18; abundance: .; j_gene: TRBJ1-2; CDR3nt: TGTGCCAGCTCACCAAGGGACAGCTATGGCTACACCTTC; CDR3aa: CASSPRDSYGYTF
d_gene: .; v_gene: TRBV7-9; abundance: .; j_gene: TRBJ2-2; CDR3nt: TGTGCCAGCAGCTTAAGGGGAGGAGCCGCGAACACCGGGGAGCTGTTTTTT; CDR3aa: CASSLRGGAANTGELFF